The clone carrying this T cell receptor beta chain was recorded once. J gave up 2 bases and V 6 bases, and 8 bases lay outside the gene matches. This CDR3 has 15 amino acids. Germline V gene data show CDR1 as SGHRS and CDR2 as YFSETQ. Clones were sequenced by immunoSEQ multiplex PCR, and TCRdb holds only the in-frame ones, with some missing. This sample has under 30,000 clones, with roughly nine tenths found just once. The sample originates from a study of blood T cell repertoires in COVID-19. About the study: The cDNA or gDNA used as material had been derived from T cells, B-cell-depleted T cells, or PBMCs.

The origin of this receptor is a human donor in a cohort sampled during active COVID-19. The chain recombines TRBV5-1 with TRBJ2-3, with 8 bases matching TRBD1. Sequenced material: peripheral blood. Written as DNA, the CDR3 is TGCGCCAGCAACCACGACAGGGGACCCACAGATACGCAGTATTTT. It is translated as CASNHDRGPTDTQYF.